Presented here are 20 T cell receptor beta chains from one specimen sequenced in a study of shared clonotypes between healthy human individuals. Some clones are missing from TCRdb's copy, which holds only in-frame ones; the method was immunoSEQ multiplex PCR. The sample holds more than 450,000 clones, 79% seen once. The sample comprised PBMCs. The receptors come from a middle-aged woman in good health. Some clones in this sample may be carry-over from other donors' samples.

The rearrangement uses TRBV28 and TRBJ1-2, with 9 bases identical to TRBD1. The CDR3 is made up of 14 amino acids. Losses at the gene ends were 7 bases for V and 8 bases for J; bases not matched to a gene: 11. From germline, CDR1 is MDHEN and CDR2 SYDVKM. CDR3 DNA: TGTGCCAGCACTCCACCGGGACAGGGTTTCGGCTACACCTTC. It translates to CASTPPGQGFGYTF.

The chain carries TRBV13 and TRBJ2-7; D call uncertain. V lost 5 bases to trimming and J lost 2 bases, with 22 bases between them. The CDR3 sequence is 17 residues long. Germline CDR1 is PRHDT and CDR2 is FYEKMQ (reference sequence). DNA of the CDR3: TGTGCCAGCAGCGAGACGGCTCTTTGGCGGCCAACCTACGAGCAGTACTTC. Its translation: CASSETALWRPTYEQYF. Based on the CDR3 plus reference TRBV13 and TRBJ2-7, the full variable domain is AAGVIQSPRHLIKEKRETATLKCYPIPRHDTVYWYQQGPGQDPQFLISFYEKMQSDKGSIPDRFSAQQFSDYHSELNMSSLELGDSALYFCASSETALWRPTYEQYFGPGTRLTVT.

Comments on this clone: This same CDR3 is encoded by further DNA sequences in the sample. The chain is built from TRBV18 and TRBJ2-7; TRBD1 matches 7 bases. Trimming took 3 bases from V and 3 from J; bases not matched to a gene: 2. Germline CDR1 and CDR2: KGHSH and LQKENI. CDR3 size: 13 residues. DNA of the CDR3: TGTGCCAGCTCACCCTCAGGGGGCTACGAGCAGTACTTC. It translates to CASSPSGGYEQYF.

The chain links TRBV6-1 to TRBJ2-7, with D perhaps matching TRBD2 (6 bases). The CDR3 sequence is 15 residues long. Trimming took 8 bases from V and 3 from J, leaving 20 bases between them. Germline CDR1 MNHNS, CDR2 SASEGT. CDR3 amino acids: CASRRIAERGYEQYF. CDR3 nucleotides: TGTGCCAGCCGTAGAATAGCGGAGAGGGGCTACGAGCAGTACTTC.

This clone has at least ten counts. The same CDR3 also results from other DNA sequences found in this sample. This chain connects TRBV28 to TRBJ1-5; D ambiguous. The CDR3 totals 16 residues. CDR1 and CDR2 (germline): MDHEN, SYDVKM. Trimming took off 3 bases at V and 0 bases at J, with 12 bases between the two ends. The CDR3 DNA follows: TGTGCCAGCAGTTTGACGAGCACATATAGCAATCAGCCCCAGCATTTT. Its protein product is CASSLTSTYSNQPQHF.

The rearrangement links TRBV18 to TRBJ2-5; 15 bases fit TRBD2. Germline V gene lookup returns CDR1 KGHSH and CDR2 LQKENI. CDR3 length equals 16 residues. With V trimmed by 3 bases and J by 5 bases, 4 bases remained unmatched. CDR3 loop: CASSPPGLAGGETQYF. CDR3 bases: TGTGCCAGCTCACCCCCCGGACTAGCGGGAGGGGAGACCCAGTACTTC.

Only one count was recorded for this clone. The chain carries TRBV4-2 and TRBJ2-3; 7 bases fit TRBD1. The germline gives CDR1 LGHNA, CDR2 YNFKEQ. The trim removed 0 bases at V and 4 bases at J, leaving 4 bases unmatched. The length of the CDR3 is 15 residues. The CDR3 loop is CASSQDPQGPDTQYF. CDR3 coding DNA: TGTGCCAGCAGCCAAGATCCACAGGGGCCAGATACGCAGTATTTT.

This clone has a single count. The rearrangement links TRBV18 to TRBJ2-4; D is perhaps TRBD1 or TRBD2 (6 bases each). V lost 3 bases to trimming and J lost 8 bases, with 14 bases between them. The CDR3 loop spans 14 amino acids. Germline V gives CDR1 KGHSH, CDR2 LQKENI. The CDR3 DNA is TGTGCCAGCTCACCGTCCGGGGGCGCGGACATTCAGTACTTC. Translated, it gives CASSPSGGADIQYF.

This clone was detected only once. The gene calls are TRBV19 and TRBJ1-5; no clear D. Trimming took off 5 bases at V and 4 bases at J, with 18 bases between the two ends. The germline V gene encodes CDR1 LNHDA and CDR2 SQIVND (reference sequence). The CDR3 is 16 amino acids. The CDR3 nucleotides are TGTGCCAGTAGTCCCCCCCCTACGAAAAGGAATCAGCCCCAGCATTTT. The encoded protein is CASSPPPTKRNQPQHF.

The rearrangement joins TRBV7-3 to TRBJ2-2; 9 bases map to TRBD1. Trimming at V came to 1 base and at J to 5 bases, leaving 8 bases not matched to a gene. The length of the CDR3 is 17 residues. Germline V gene sequence: CDR1 SGHTA, CDR2 FQGTGA. CDR3 in amino acids: CASSLRGPGQGTGELFF. The CDR3 DNA reads as TGTGCCAGCAGCTTAAGGGGCCCGGGACAGGGTACCGGGGAGCTGTTTTTT.

V is TRBV19 and J is TRBJ2-6; D uncertain. The germline V and J ends were trimmed by 3 bases and 0 bases, with 9 bases remaining between them. Germline-derived CDR1 and CDR2 are LNHDA and SQIVND (reference sequence). The CDR3 covers 16 residues. The CDR3 sequence is CASSILGRSGANVLTF. For the CDR3, the DNA is TGTGCCAGTAGTATTTTGGGTCGCTCTGGGGCCAACGTCCTGACTTTC.

This clone was counted between two and nine times. The rearrangement joins TRBV25-1 to TRBJ1-5, with 7 bases aligning to TRBD1. The CDR3 has 14 residues. Losses at the gene ends were 4 bases for V and 2 bases for J; bases not matched to a gene: 2. Per the germline V gene, CDR1 is MGHDK and CDR2 is SYGVNS. For the CDR3, the DNA is TGTGCCAGCAGTGTAGGACAGGGCAATCAGCCCCAGCATTTT. Encoded protein: CASSVGQGNQPQHF. The full variable domain, rest sourced from reference TRBV25-1 and TRBJ1-5, is EADIYQTPRYLVIGTGKKITLECSQTMGHDKMYWYQQDPGMELHLIHYSYGVNSTEKGDLSSESTVSRIRTEHFPLTLESARPSHTSQYLCASSVGQGNQPQHFGDGTRLSIL.

The chain couples TRBV11-3 to TRBJ2-7; TRBD1 matches 10 bases. Per the germline V gene, CDR1 is SGHNT and CDR2 is YENEEA. J gave up 5 bases and V 1 base, and 5 bases lay outside the gene matches. The CDR3 contains 15 residues. CDR3 DNA: TGTGCCAGCAGCTTAGGTCGACAGGGGGCCCACGAGCAGTACTTC. Its protein product is CASSLGRQGAHEQYF.

This clone has only a few counts. The DNA for the CDR3 is TGTGCCAGCAGTTTCCCTGGGACAGGGCTAGATACGCAGTATTTT. As protein: CASSFPGTGLDTQYF. The rearrangement joins TRBV28 to TRBJ2-3, with TRBD1 matching 9 bases. This CDR3 is built from 15 residues. J lost 5 bases, V lost 3 bases, and 6 bases had no gene match. CDR1 MDHEN and CDR2 SYDVKM come from the germline V gene.

This clone occurred once. This rearrangement joins TRBV7-8 to TRBJ2-7, with 9 bases identical to TRBD1. The length of the CDR3 is 16 residues. Per germline, CDR1 SGHVS and CDR2 FQNEAQ. With 2 bases clipped from V and 4 bases from J, the junction kept 9 bases outside the gene matches. The CDR3 is CASSLIQDRGSYEQYF. In DNA form, the CDR3 reads TGTGCCAGCAGCTTAATACAGGACAGGGGATCTTACGAGCAGTACTTC. Full variable domain (rest looked up from reference TRBV7-8 and TRBJ2-7): GAGVSQSPRYKVAKRGQDVALRCDPISGHVSLFWYQQALGQGPEFLTYFQNEAQLDKSGLPSDRFFAERPEGSVSTLKIQRTQQEDSAVYLCASSLIQDRGSYEQYFGPGTRLTVT.

The rearrangement joins TRBV18 to TRBJ1-3; D unclear. The germline V gene encodes CDR1 KGHSH and CDR2 LQKENI. This CDR3 contains 14 residues. V lost 2 bases and J 0 bases, leaving 5 bases between the germline ends. In nucleotides, the CDR3 is TGTGCCAGCTCACCAAGCAGCTCTGGAAACACCATATATTTT. It encodes CASSPSSSGNTIYF.

The V call is TRBV9, the J call TRBJ2-1; 8 bases line up with TRBD2. Germline CDR1 SGDLS, CDR2 YYNGEE. The length of the CDR3 is 15 residues. With V trimmed by 4 bases and J by 0 bases, 3 bases remained unmatched. CDR3 coding DNA: TGTGCCAGCAGCACTAGCGGAAGCTCCTACAATGAGCAGTTCTTC. Amino acid sequence: CASSTSGSSYNEQFF.

The J gene is TRBJ2-3, the V gene TRBV11-2; D not resolved. Trimming removed 1 base at V and 5 bases at J, with 13 bases between. The CDR3 loop spans 15 amino acids. Per germline, CDR1 SGHAT and CDR2 FQNNGV. CDR3 region: CASSLVTAFGDTQYF. The CDR3 coding sequence is TGTGCCAGCAGCTTAGTTACAGCCTTCGGAGATACGCAGTATTTT.

This clone was observed a few times. This chain links TRBV7-2 with TRBJ2-3; D not certain. CDR1 and CDR2 (germline): SGHTA, FQGNSA. With 2 bases removed from V and 2 bases from J, the gap between germline ends came to 11 bases. This CDR3 has 15 residues. The CDR3 is CASSLSGQNTDTQYF. The DNA for the CDR3 is TGTGCCAGCAGCTTAAGTGGGCAGAACACAGATACGCAGTATTTT.

The chain carries TRBV4-3 and TRBJ1-1; D gene unclear. The CDR3 is 15 amino acids. Per germline, CDR1 LGHNA and CDR2 YSLEER. The V end was cut by 4 bases, the J end by 1 base, with 13 bases between. The CDR3 sequence is CASSPRGRRNTEAFF. The CDR3 nucleotides are TGCGCCAGCAGCCCGCGCGGGCGGCGGAACACTGAAGCTTTCTTT.